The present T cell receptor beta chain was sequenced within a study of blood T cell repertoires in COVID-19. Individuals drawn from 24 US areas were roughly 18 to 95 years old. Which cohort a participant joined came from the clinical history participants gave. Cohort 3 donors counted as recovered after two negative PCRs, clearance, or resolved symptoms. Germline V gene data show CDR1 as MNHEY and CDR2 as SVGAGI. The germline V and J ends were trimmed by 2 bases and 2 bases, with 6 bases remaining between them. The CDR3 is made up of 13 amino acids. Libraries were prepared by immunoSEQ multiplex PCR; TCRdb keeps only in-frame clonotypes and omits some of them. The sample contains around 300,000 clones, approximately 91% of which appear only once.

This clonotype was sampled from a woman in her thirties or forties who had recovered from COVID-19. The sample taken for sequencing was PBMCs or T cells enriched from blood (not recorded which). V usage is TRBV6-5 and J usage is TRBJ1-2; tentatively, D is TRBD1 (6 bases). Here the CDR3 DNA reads TGTGCCAGCAGTTACGGACAGAACTATGGCTACACCTTC. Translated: CASSYGQNYGYTF.